This T cell receptor beta chain is drawn from a study of early T cells in non-severe SARS-CoV-2 infection. Study results and limitations: Missing private and CD4 specificities, VDJdb matching favored anti-spike CD8 responses.

This clonotype was detected a few times. The antigen is undetermined. After removal of 4 bases from V and 8 bases from J, the junction contained 15 bases not matched to a gene. This CDR3 has 16 amino acids. CDR1 and CDR2 (germline): SGDLS, YYNGEE. Each single cDNA molecule received a unique molecular identifier. TCRdb processed the 5' RACE reads anew with MiXCR; each CDR3 protein has one entry. The sample includes some 52,000 distinct CDR3 sequences, around 8% of them seen just once. The chain links TRBV9 to TRBJ2-1; 7 nucleotides agree with TRBD2. Sequencing used whole blood. This TCR was recovered from an adult who was a healthcare worker with PCR-confirmed SARS-CoV-2 infection or an uninfected control (not recorded which). As DNA, the CDR3 is TGTGCCAGCAGCCCAGGCGGGAGACTAGCATTCCATGAGCAGTTCTTC. Translated, it gives CASSPGGRLAFHEQFF.